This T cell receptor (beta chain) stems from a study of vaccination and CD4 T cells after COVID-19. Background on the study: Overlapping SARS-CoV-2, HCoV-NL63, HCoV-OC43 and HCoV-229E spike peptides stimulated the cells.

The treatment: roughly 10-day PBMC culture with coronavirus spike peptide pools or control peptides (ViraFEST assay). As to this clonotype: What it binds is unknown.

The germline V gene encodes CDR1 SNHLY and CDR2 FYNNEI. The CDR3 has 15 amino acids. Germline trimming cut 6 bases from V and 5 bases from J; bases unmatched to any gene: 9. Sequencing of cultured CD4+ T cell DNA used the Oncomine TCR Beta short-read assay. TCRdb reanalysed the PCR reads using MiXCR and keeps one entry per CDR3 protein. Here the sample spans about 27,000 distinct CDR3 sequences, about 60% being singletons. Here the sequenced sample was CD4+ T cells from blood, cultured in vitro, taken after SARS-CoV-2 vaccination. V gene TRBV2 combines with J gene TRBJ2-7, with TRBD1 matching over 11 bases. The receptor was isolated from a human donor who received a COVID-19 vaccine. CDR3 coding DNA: TGTGCCAGCAGCCCGGGGGGACAGGGGGGCCACGAGCAGTACTTC. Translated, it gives CASSPGGQGGHEQYF.